These 18 T cell receptor beta chains were sequenced from one sample in a study of Graves' ophthalmopathy and Graves' hyperthyroidism. RNA transcripts were the template, and TCR beta CDR3 regions were amplified from them. HTBI-primed first-round RT-PCR preceded second-round multiplex PCR. TCRdb reprocessed the multiplex PCR reads with MiXCR, giving one entry per CDR3 protein. The sample holds roughly 610,000 distinct CDR3 sequences, 20% to 25% seen once. Sequencing was carried out using peripheral blood. Receptors originate from a woman aged 18 to 35 with stable Graves' hyperthyroidism. Some clones in this sample may be carry-over from other donors' samples.

This clonotype was seen more than once but under ten times. The chain carries TRBV10-3 and TRBJ1-3; D is perhaps TRBD1 (6 bases). V shed 9 bases and J shed 5 bases, with 23 bases lying between them. CDR1 ENHRY and CDR2 SYGVKD come from the germline V gene. The CDR3 totals 16 residues. CDR3 DNA: TGTGCCATAAAAGAAGACAGGAGCTCTTGGAGAAACACCATATATTTT. Amino acid sequence: CAIKEDRSSWRNTIYF.

The chain joins TRBV7-2 to TRBJ1-5; TRBD1 is a possible D gene (6 bases). CDR3 length: 13 residues. V was clipped by 6 bases and J by 7 bases, with 13 bases between them. Germline V CDR1 and CDR2: SGHTA, FQGNSA. The CDR3 sequence is CASSAQGTQPQHF. CDR3 in DNA: TGTGCCAGCAGTGCACAGGGAACCCAGCCCCAGCATTTT.

This clonotype was observed at least ten times. The rearrangement uses TRBV7-9 and TRBJ1-5; D uncertain. V shed 5 bases and J shed 7 bases, with 9 bases lying between them. From germline, CDR1 is SEHNR and CDR2 FQNEAQ (reference sequence). The CDR3 runs 12 residues. The CDR3: CASSLDGQPQHF. The CDR3 DNA reads TGTGCCAGCAGCCTCGACGGACAGCCCCAGCATTTT.

This clonotype turned up a few times. As DNA, the CDR3 is TGCGCCAGCAGCCCTGTGGCGGGAGGGCGAAAGACCCAGTACTTC. This translates into CASSPVAGGRKTQYF. J is TRBJ2-5 and V is TRBV5-1; 9 positions match TRBD2. The CDR3 totals 15 residues. Per germline, CDR1 SGHRS and CDR2 YFSETQ. V shed 4 bases and J 6 bases; nucleotides not matched to a gene: 10.

The chain is built from TRBV6-5 and TRBJ1-6, with TRBD1 as a possible D gene (5 bases). The CDR3 has 16 residues. Germline V gene lookup returns CDR1 MNHEY and CDR2 SVGAGI. V lost 4 bases and J lost 9, with 19 bases in between. CDR3 DNA sequence: TGTGCCAGCAGTTTGTGGCCTCCAGGGAGTATTTCACCCCTCCACTTT. Residues: CASSLWPPGSISPLHF.

V and J are TRBV11-2 and TRBJ2-2; possibly TRBD2 for D (6 bases). The germline CDR1 and CDR2 sequences are SGHAT and FQNNGV. V shed 6 bases and J shed 5 bases, with 16 bases lying between them. The CDR3 loop spans 15 amino acids. The CDR3 DNA sequence: TGTGCCAGCAGTCCACCGGGACTTCTAACCGGGGAGCTGTTTTTT. Amino acids: CASSPPGLLTGELFF.

This clonotype was found many times. The rearrangement joins TRBV7-9 to TRBJ1-5; 9 nucleotides agree with TRBD1. The CDR3 runs to 14 residues. The germline V gene has CDR1 SEHNR and CDR2 FQNEAQ (reference sequence). Losses at the gene ends were 3 bases for V and 7 bases for J; bases not matched to a gene: 4. The CDR3 region has the DNA TGTGCCAGCAGCTTTGGACAGGGGAGACAGCCCCAGCATTTT. Its translation is CASSFGQGRQPQHF.

Turning to this clonotype: This may be a read error: a much more frequent sequence differs by one nucleotide. The chain links TRBV19 to TRBJ1-5; D is unresolved. V was pared by 4 bases and J by 7 bases, with 20 bases between. This CDR3 contains 16 residues. CDR1 is LNHDA and CDR2 is SQIVND in the germline V gene (reference sequence). The CDR3 DNA is TGTGCCAGTAGTACCTACCAAAGAGGTTTCAACCAGCCCCAGCATTTT. Its translation: CASSTYQRGFNQPQHF. The full variable domain, in which reference TRBV19 and TRBJ1-5 provide the parts outside the CDR3, is DGGITQSPKYLFRKEGQNVTLSCEQNLNHDAMYWYRQDPGQGLRLIYYSQIVNDFQKGDIAEGYSVSREKKESFPLTVTSAQKNPTAFYLCASSTYQRGFNQPQHFGDGTRLSIL.

The table lists this clonotype with a few counts. The chain has TRBV20-1 and TRBJ2-7; TRBD2 agrees at 12 bases. This CDR3 region has 13 residues. Trimming removed 6 bases from V and 4 bases from J; junction bases left unmatched: 4. Germline lookup yields CDR1 DFQATT and CDR2 SNEGSKA (reference sequence). CDR3 nucleotides: TGCAGTGCGGTGACTAGCGGGAGTTACGAGCAGTACTTC. Translated: CSAVTSGSYEQYF.

This clonotype was counted a few times. A much larger clone sits a single nucleotide away, making a read error possible. The chain links TRBV6-5 to TRBJ1-3; D may be TRBD1 (5 bases). Per the germline V gene, CDR1 is MNHEY and CDR2 is SVGAGI. The length of the CDR3 is 14 residues. The CDR3 sequence: CAISYGGFGNTIYF. DNA of the CDR3: TGTGCCATCAGTTACGGGGGGTTCGGAAACACCATATATTTT.

This clonotype has at least ten counts. This sequence joins TRBV5-1 and TRBJ2-2; 7 nucleotides agree with TRBD1. The CDR3 loop spans 13 amino acids. Trimming cost V 7 bases and J 6 bases; bases outside gene matches: 6. Per germline, CDR1 SGHRS and CDR2 YFSETQ. The CDR3 sequence is CASDLTGAGELFF. As DNA, the CDR3 is TGCGCCAGCGACCTCACAGGGGCCGGGGAGCTGTTTTTT.

The CDR3 reads CASTVQRDRDTGELFF. The CDR3 DNA is TGTGCCAGCACGGTACAGCGGGATAGGGACACCGGGGAGCTGTTTTTT. This chain joins TRBV6-2 or TRBV6-3 and TRBJ2-2; TRBD2 aligns across 7 bases. Trimming removed 7 bases from V and 3 bases from J; junction bases left unmatched: 11. CDR1 and CDR2 from the germline V gene are MNHEY and SVGEGT. The CDR3 has 16 residues.

This clonotype was picked up many times. V is TRBV27 and J is TRBJ2-5; 8 nucleotides agree with TRBD1. Germline CDR1 is MNHEY and CDR2 is SMNVEV (reference sequence). There are 17 residues in the CDR3. Germline trimming cut 7 bases from V and 0 bases from J; bases unmatched to any gene: 13. The CDR3 DNA follows: TGTGCCAGCAACCCCAGGTGGACAGGGAGGCACCAAGAGACCCAGTACTTC. Residues: CASNPRWTGRHQETQYF.

This clonotype was observed many times. This chain links TRBV6-5 with TRBJ1-2, with TRBD1 as a possible D gene (5 bases). The germline V gene encodes CDR1 MNHEY and CDR2 SVGAGI. The ends were cut back, 2 bases at V and 4 bases at J, with 8 bases in the middle. The CDR3 is 13 residues long. Here the CDR3 reads CASSYDSGYGYTF. The CDR3 DNA follows: TGTGCCAGCAGTTACGACAGCGGCTATGGCTACACCTTC.

The chain is built from TRBV7-9 and TRBJ2-7, with D possibly being TRBD1 or TRBD2 (5 bases each). Trimming shortened V by 1 base and J by 4 bases, and 14 bases separated the two germline ends. Germline values: CDR1 SEHNR, CDR2 FQNEAQ (reference sequence). The CDR3 length is 15 residues. The CDR3 nucleotides read TGTGCCAGCAGCTTAGGGGCAGCCGGGGCATACGAGCAGTACTTC. This sequence encodes CASSLGAAGAYEQYF.

This clonotype was observed at least ten times. V usage is TRBV19 and J usage is TRBJ1-5; 7 positions agree with TRBD1. The CDR3 consists of 13 residues. CDR1 is LNHDA, CDR2 SQIVND, per germline (reference sequence). CDR3 loop: CGVRGQPNQPQHF. The CDR3, as DNA: TGTGGCGTAAGGGGACAGCCGAATCAGCCCCAGCATTTT.

V and J are TRBV29-1 and TRBJ1-1, with D uncertain. Per germline, CDR1 SQVTM and CDR2 ANQGSEA. Trimming removed 7 bases at V and 7 bases at J, with 13 bases between. The length of the CDR3 is 11 residues. The CDR3 is CSARRASEAFF. CDR3 DNA sequence: TGCAGCGCCCGGCGGGCGAGTGAAGCTTTCTTT.

This clonotype appeared many times. The V call is TRBV10-1, the J call TRBJ2-7, with TRBD1 matching 7 bases. CDR3 size: 13 residues. The V and J ends lost 8 bases and 2 bases, in that order; junction bases with no gene match: 6. Germline V gene sequence: CDR1 WNHNN, CDR2 SYGVQD (reference sequence). DNA for the CDR3: TGCGCCAGCGGTCGACAGGGCACCTACGAGCAGTACTTC. Its translation: CASGRQGTYEQYF.